This note documents a single T cell receptor beta chain sequence. The entry originates in a study of CD8+CD57+ T cells in acquired aplastic anemia. Study in general: Sorted CD4+ and CD8+ cells gave an average of 3.2 ug of DNA. Healthy donors gave 9.5 million to 12 million reads on average for CD4+ cells.

The TCR beta profiling, which covered VDJ combination and CDR3 sequence, was carried out using genomic DNA as the template. MiXCR was run by TCRdb on the reads, yielding one entry per CDR3 protein. The profile shows about 71,000 distinct CDR3 sequences, approximately 51% of them singletons. V dropped 3 bases and J dropped 0 bases, with 8 bases sitting between them. CDR1 is WNHNN, CDR2 SYGVQD, per germline (reference sequence). The CDR3 covers 14 residues. This clonotype was obtained from a human donor in good health, serving as a control. V gene TRBV10-1 combines with J gene TRBJ1-1; no reliable D call. The sequenced sample was sorted CD4+, CD8+, or CD8+CD57+ T cells (not recorded which) from PBMCs. The CDR3: CASSEGRMNTEAFF. CDR3 DNA: TGCGCCAGCAGTGAAGGCAGGATGAACACTGAAGCTTTCTTT.